This entry lists 25 T cell receptor beta chains sequenced from one sample in a study of early T cells in non-severe SARS-CoV-2 infection. MiXCR was run by TCRdb on the 5' RACE reads, yielding one entry per CDR3 protein. The sample includes 65,000 to 95,000 distinct CDR3 sequences, 14% to 15% of them seen just once. The sequencing sample was made of whole blood. These receptors were taken from an adult who was a healthcare worker with PCR-confirmed SARS-CoV-2 infection or an uninfected control (not recorded which).

The chain joins TRBV7-9 to TRBJ2-5; a weak D match, TRBD1 (5 bases). Trimming stripped 1 base from V and 2 bases from J, with 8 bases between. This CDR3 has 14 residues. Looked up from germline, CDR1 is SEHNR and CDR2 is FQNEAQ (reference sequence). This CDR3 reads CASSLGGSQETQYF. The CDR3 region has the DNA TGTGCCAGCAGCTTAGGGGGCAGTCAAGAGACCCAGTACTTC.

The V and J genes are TRBV19 and TRBJ1-5; 8 bases align to TRBD1. The J segment lost 5 bases and the V segment lost 4 bases, leaving 7 bases of the junction unmatched. There are 15 residues in the CDR3. The V gene's germline CDR1 is LNHDA and CDR2 SQIVND (reference sequence). CDR3 DNA: TGTGCCAGTAGTACAGGGACAGGTGTGTATCAGCCCCAGCATTTT. Protein: CASSTGTGVYQPQHF.

The chain couples TRBV19 to TRBJ1-4; unclear D gene. V was clipped by 6 bases and J by 4 bases, with 12 bases between them. The germline V gene has CDR1 LNHDA and CDR2 SQIVND (reference sequence). This CDR3 has 14 amino acids. CDR3 nucleotide sequence: TGTGCCAGTAGCTCCGGAGTTCATAATGAAAAACTGTTTTTT. It is translated as CASSSGVHNEKLFF.

The CDR3 is CASSYVASGKSDTQYF. CDR3 in DNA: TGTGCCAGCAGTTACGTGGCTAGCGGGAAATCGGATACGCAGTATTTT. The chain is built from TRBV6-5 and TRBJ2-3; 9 bases agree with TRBD2. The CDR3 extends over 16 amino acids. Germline-derived CDR1 and CDR2 are MNHEY and SVGAGI. With 2 bases clipped from V and 6 bases from J, the junction kept 9 bases outside the gene matches.

This clonotype turned up a few times. The chain joins TRBV6-5 to TRBJ2-7; 9 bases line up with TRBD1. The CDR3 is made up of 17 amino acids. V lost 0 bases to trimming and J lost 4 bases; unmatched junction nucleotides: 10. Per germline, CDR1 MNHEY and CDR2 SVGAGI. For the CDR3, the DNA is TGTGCCAGCAGTTACTCTATTACGGGGACAGGGCAGTACGAGCAGTACTTC. Amino acid sequence: CASSYSITGTGQYEQYF.

This sequence joins TRBV7-9 and TRBJ1-1; 10 nucleotides line up with TRBD1. V trimming: 2 bases; J trimming: 11 bases; junction bases outside the gene matches: 8. The CDR3 covers 14 residues. Per germline, CDR1 SEHNR and CDR2 FQNEAQ (reference sequence). The CDR3 coding sequence is TGTGCCAGCAGCTTATACAGAGGGGACAGGGGTGCTTTCTTT. Translating it yields CASSLYRGDRGAFF.

This clonotype showed up just a few times. This rearrangement joins TRBV7-2 to TRBJ1-6; D may be TRBD1 (5 bases). The CDR3 is made up of 15 amino acids. Trimming took 1 base from V and 7 from J, leaving 11 bases between them. Germline V gives CDR1 SGHTA, CDR2 FQGNSA. The CDR3 is CASSLGRAQNSPLHF. CDR3 DNA: TGTGCCAGCAGCTTAGGCAGGGCCCAGAATTCACCCCTCCACTTT.

This clonotype was seen only a few times. The CDR3 loop is CASNGQWARRNTEAFF. The CDR3 DNA follows: TGTGCCAGCAACGGTCAGTGGGCGCGAAGGAACACTGAAGCTTTCTTT. This chain joins TRBV6-1 and TRBJ1-1, with D hard to call. The CDR3 is 16 amino acids. Germline CDR1 is MNHNS and CDR2 is SASEGT. The V end lost 7 bases, the J end lost 1 base, and 19 bases lay between the germline ends.

This clonotype was seen a few times. CDR3 bases: TGTGCCAGCAGTTATTTGCTAACCGGGACAGGGGTCGTCACCGGGGAGCTGTTTTTT. Translating gives CASSYLLTGTGVVTGELFF. This chain links TRBV6-5 with TRBJ2-2, with 10 bases fitting TRBD1. This CDR3 is built from 19 residues. Trimming cost V 3 bases and J 4 bases; bases outside gene matches: 14. CDR1 and CDR2 from the germline V gene are MNHEY and SVGAGI.

This clonotype was recorded a few times. The chain uses TRBV7-2 and TRBJ2-7; perhaps TRBD2 as D (5 bases). Trimming cost V 1 base and J 6 bases, with 10 bases left between them. The CDR3 runs to 13 residues. Germline values: CDR1 SGHTA, CDR2 FQGNSA. This chain's CDR3 is CASSLGGIREQYF. DNA for the CDR3: TGTGCCAGCAGCTTAGGAGGGATCCGCGAGCAGTACTTC.

V gene TRBV7-9 combines with J gene TRBJ2-3; D not resolved. Trimming took off 5 bases at V and 2 bases at J, with 2 bases between the two ends. This CDR3 region has 11 residues. CDR1 is SEHNR, CDR2 FQNEAQ, per germline (reference sequence). The CDR3 reads CASSDTDTQYF. The CDR3, as DNA: TGTGCCAGCAGCGACACAGATACGCAGTATTTT.

This clonotype has ten or more counts. V usage is TRBV6-1 and J usage is TRBJ1-5, with TRBD1 as a possible D gene (6 bases). Germline V lookup: CDR1 MNHNS, CDR2 SASEGT. The germline V and J ends were trimmed by 6 bases and 1 base, with 13 bases remaining between them. This CDR3 is 15 amino acids long. DNA for the CDR3: TGTGCCAGCAGCCCCACAGGGTTGAGCAATCAGCCCCAGCATTTT. This translates into CASSPTGLSNQPQHF.

This clonotype was seen a handful of times. The J gene is TRBJ2-7, the V gene TRBV6-1; 9 nucleotides line up with TRBD1. V gave up 6 bases and J gave up 4 bases; unmatched junction bases: 7. CDR3 length: 14 residues. Germline V gene lookup returns CDR1 MNHNS and CDR2 SASEGT. CDR3 nucleotide sequence: TGTGCCAGCAGGGGGGACAGGGAGGTGTACGAGCAGTACTTC. Amino acid sequence: CASRGDREVYEQYF.

The rearrangement links TRBV29-1 to TRBJ2-7, with 11 nucleotides matching TRBD2. Trimming at V came to 5 bases and at J to 4 bases, leaving 13 bases not matched to a gene. Germline V gene lookup returns CDR1 SQVTM and CDR2 ANQGSEA. This CDR3 spans 16 amino acids. The CDR3 spells CSVFGIAGGPVYEQYF. CDR3 DNA sequence: TGCAGCGTTTTTGGGATAGCGGGGGGGCCTGTGTACGAGCAGTACTTC.

This clonotype has only a few counts. This CDR3 reads CASSLDESSYNSPLHF. CDR3 coding DNA: TGCGCCAGCAGCTTGGACGAAAGCTCCTATAATTCACCCCTCCACTTT. The rearrangement links TRBV5-1 to TRBJ1-6; no clear D gene. This CDR3 region has 16 residues. V was shortened by 0 bases and J by 0 bases, with 7 bases between the two germline ends. CDR1 SGHRS and CDR2 YFSETQ come from the germline V gene.

The table lists this clonotype with many counts. The chain couples TRBV7-2 to TRBJ2-3, with 8 bases lining up with TRBD2. CDR3 length: 16 residues. V shed 4 bases and J 5 bases; nucleotides not matched to a gene: 11. Per the germline V gene, CDR1 is SGHTA and CDR2 is FQGNSA. The CDR3 region is CASSSTPNGGGDTQYF. CDR3 DNA sequence: TGTGCCAGCAGCTCTACCCCTAACGGGGGGGGAGATACGCAGTATTTT. The full variable domain, with the rest looked up from reference TRBV7-2 and TRBJ2-3, is GAGVSQSPSNKVTEKGKDVELRCDPISGHTALYWYRQSLGQGLEFLIYFQGNSAPDKSGLPSDRFSAERTGGSVSTLTIQRTQQEDSAVYLCASSSTPNGGGDTQYFGPGTRLTVL.

This CDR3 reads CASSALRQGRNNGYTF. The CDR3, as DNA: TGTGCCAGCAGTGCCCTGAGACAGGGGAGAAATAATGGCTACACCTTC. The chain couples TRBV2 to TRBJ1-2, with TRBD1 matching over 8 bases. Germline CDR1 SNHLY, CDR2 FYNNEI. V gave up 4 bases and J gave up 6 bases; unmatched junction bases: 13. The CDR3 covers 16 residues.

Many counts were recorded for this clonotype. V usage is TRBV12-3 or TRBV12-4 and J usage is TRBJ2-6; 7 nucleotides line up with TRBD1. V trimming: 5 bases; J trimming: 2 bases; junction bases outside the gene matches: 3. CDR3 size: 15 residues. This chain's CDR3 is CASSNRGAGANVLTF. In nucleotides, the CDR3 is TGTGCCAGCAGTAACAGGGGAGCTGGGGCCAACGTCCTGACTTTC.

This clonotype was counted only a few times. The rearrangement uses TRBV4-3 and TRBJ2-5, with D tentatively TRBD1 or TRBD2 (5 bases each). V was shortened by 0 bases and J by 5 bases, with 16 bases between the two germline ends. The CDR3 is 16 amino acids. Germline CDR1 LGHNA, CDR2 YSLEER. DNA for the CDR3: TGCGCCAGCAGCCAAGATCCGCCAGGGTCGGGGGAGACCCAGTACTTC. Translated: CASSQDPPGSGETQYF.

This clonotype was recorded a few times. This chain joins TRBV12-3 or TRBV12-4 and TRBJ2-3, with D unclear. The CDR3 sequence is 12 residues long. V lost 8 bases, J lost 6 bases, and 12 bases lay in between. CDR3 nucleotide sequence: TGTGCCAGCCGCCCCGGGTTCGATACGCAGTATTTT. Its protein product is CASRPGFDTQYF.

The rearrangement joins TRBV29-1 to TRBJ2-3; D is unresolved. Germline V CDR1 and CDR2: SQVTM, ANQGSEA. The ends were cut back, 7 bases at V and 8 bases at J, with 10 bases in the middle. There are 10 residues in the CDR3. CDR3 DNA sequence: TGCAGCGCATTTAGTGCTACGCAGTATTTT. Its protein is CSAFSATQYF.

The chain couples TRBV28 to TRBJ1-2; D remains unclear. CDR3 size: 12 residues. Germline V gives CDR1 MDHEN, CDR2 SYDVKM. The germline V and J ends were trimmed by 8 bases and 5 bases, with 12 bases remaining between them. The CDR3 sequence: CASEQSDYGYTF. Written as DNA, the CDR3 is TGTGCCAGCGAACAGTCTGATTATGGCTACACCTTC.

The V call is TRBV11-2, the J call TRBJ2-7; D might be TRBD1 (7 bases). V was shortened by 5 bases and J by 2 bases, with 13 bases between the two germline ends. CDR3 size: 14 residues. CDR1 SGHAT and CDR2 FQNNGV come from the germline V gene. The CDR3 DNA follows: TGTGCCAGCAGCCCTGCGGGACAGCCCTACGAGCAGTACTTC. Protein product: CASSPAGQPYEQYF.

The chain joins TRBV3-1 to TRBJ2-4; TRBD2 matches 8 bases. Per germline, CDR1 LGHDT and CDR2 YNNKEL (reference sequence). Trimming at V came to 2 bases and at J to 9 bases, leaving 9 bases not matched to a gene. The CDR3 sequence is 15 residues long. CDR3 sequence: CASSQKAGDASIQYF. The CDR3 DNA follows: TGTGCCAGCAGCCAAAAAGCGGGGGACGCTAGCATTCAGTACTTC.

The chain uses TRBV7-6 and TRBJ2-7; 7 bases are a match to TRBD1. Germline-derived CDR1 and CDR2 are SGHVS and FNYEAQ. V was clipped by 5 bases and J by 6 bases; unmatched bases: 10. There are 14 residues in the CDR3. This CDR3 reads CASSPLHGTAEQYF. CDR3 in DNA: TGTGCCAGCAGCCCCCTCCATGGGACAGCCGAGCAGTACTTC.